These T cell receptor beta chains were read from a single sample in a study of OX40 agonist ivuxolimab in advanced cancers. Some clones are missing from TCRdb's copy, which holds only in-frame ones; the method was immunoSEQ multiplex PCR. The sample includes tens of thousands of clones, around 84% of them seen just once. This specimen consisted of CD4+ or CD8+ T cells sorted from blood, obtained in a trial of the OX40 agonist ivuxolimab. The receptor source for this set is an adult with an advanced solid tumor such as melanoma, head and neck, liver or kidney cancer. Both conserved end residues are part of each CDR3. D genes are given only for firm matches. A clone size is listed for some rows: how often the clone was seen (once, few, many), or a class if it is expanded.

v_gene,j_gene,abundance,d_gene,CDR3aa,CDR3nt
TRBV5-5,TRBJ1-1,NA,NA,CASSLVGMDTEAFF,TGTGCCAGCAGCTTGGTAGGGATGGACACTGAAGCTTTCTTT
TRBV18,TRBJ2-3,NA,TRBD1,CASSLTGGTGTQYF,TGTGCCAGCTCATTAACAGGGGGCACAGGTACGCAGTATTTT
TRBV4-3,TRBJ2-6,NA,TRBD2,CASSQDIPLAGGGGANVLTF,TGCGCCAGCAGCCAAGATATCCCCCTGGCGGGAGGCGGTGGGGCCAACGTCCTGACTTTC
TRBV19,TRBJ1-5,NA,NA,CASSPPAVGNQPQHF,TGTGCCAGTAGTCCCCCCGCAGTCGGCAATCAGCCCCAGCATTTT
TRBV4-1,TRBJ2-5,NA,NA,CASSGPGRETGETQYF,TGCGCCAGCAGTGGACCGGGTCGGGAGACCGGGGAGACCCAGTACTTC
TRBV20-1,TRBJ2-1,NA,NA,CSASFIEQFF,TGCAGTGCTAGCTTTATCGAGCAGTTCTTC
TRBV11-2,TRBJ2-1,NA,NA,CASSFLPISYNEQFF,TGTGCCAGCAGCTTCCTCCCGATCTCCTACAATGAGCAGTTCTTC
TRBV15,TRBJ2-3,NA,NA,CATSREWQDTQYF,TGTGCCACCAGCAGAGAATGGCAGGATACGCAGTATTTT
TRBV7-2,TRBJ2-5,NA,TRBD1,CASSLDREETQYF,TGTGCCAGCAGCTTGGACAGGGAAGAGACCCAGTACTTC
TRBV10-2,TRBJ2-3,NA,TRBD2,CASSVAGGERDTQYF,TGCGCCAGCAGCGTAGCGGGAGGGGAACGGGATACGCAGTATTTT
TRBV4-1,TRBJ2-7,NA,NA,CASSLNRDDKQYF,TGCGCCAGCAGCCTCAACAGGGATGACAAGCAGTACTTC
TRBV29-1,TRBJ1-2,NA,NA,CSVESRLLNYGYTF,TGCAGCGTTGAAAGTCGCCTCCTTAACTATGGCTACACCTTC
TRBV6-5,TRBJ2-1,NA,NA,CAIRRDRNSYNEQFF,TGTGCCATCAGAAGAGACAGGAATTCCTACAATGAGCAGTTCTTC
TRBV4-1,TRBJ1-4,NA,TRBD1,CASSQVMGQGVFEKLFF,TGCGCCAGCAGCCAAGTTATGGGACAGGGGGTATTTGAAAAACTGTTTTTT
TRBV29-1,TRBJ2-3,NA,TRBD2,CSVEDQTSKRADTQYF,TGCAGCGTTGAGGACCAGACTAGCAAGAGGGCAGATACGCAGTATTTT
TRBV7-9,TRBJ2-1,NA,NA,CASSLVSASESLFF,TGTGCCAGCAGCCTCGTTTCGGCTTCCGAGAGTCTGTTCTTC
TRBV7-2,TRBJ2-7,once,NA,CASSFAGNYEQYF,TGTGCCAGCAGCTTTGCAGGGAACTACGAGCAGTACTTC
TRBV4-3,TRBJ1-5,NA,TRBD1,CASSRNRGRDQPQHF,TGCGCCAGCAGCCGAAACAGGGGAAGGGATCAGCCCCAGCATTTT
TRBV4-1,TRBJ2-3,NA,NA,CASSRTRDTQYF,TGCGCCAGCAGCCGAACACGGGATACGCAGTATTTT
TRBV5-1,TRBJ1-1,NA,TRBD1,CASSLVRGDPTNTEAFF,TGCGCCAGCAGCTTGGTCAGGGGGGACCCAACTAACACTGAAGCTTTCTTT
TRBV5-8,TRBJ1-4,NA,NA,CASSLDFGGWGKLFF,TGTGCCAGCAGCTTGGATTTCGGAGGTTGGGGGAAACTGTTTTTT
TRBV27,TRBJ2-5,NA,NA,CASRPVAVGLETQYF,TGTGCCAGCAGGCCCGTCGCAGTGGGGTTGGAGACCCAGTACTTC
TRBV18,TRBJ2-5,once,NA,CASSPVGGGVKETQYF,TGTGCCAGCTCACCAGTTGGCGGGGGCGTGAAGGAGACCCAGTACTTC
TRBV5-4,TRBJ2-7,NA,NA,CASSLVGSGVSYEQYF,TGTGCCAGCAGCTTGGTGGGATCTGGGGTCTCCTACGAGCAGTACTTC
TRBV27,TRBJ1-4,NA,NA,CASSQNNEKLFF,TGTGCCAGCAGCCAAAATAATGAAAAACTGTTTTTT
TRBV6-1,TRBJ1-5,NA,NA,CASKDRNQPQHF,TGTGCCAGCAAAGACAGGAATCAGCCCCAGCATTTT
TRBV5-1,TRBJ2-3,NA,NA,CASSLGGGPSTDTQYF,TGCGCCAGCAGCTTGGGAGGCGGACCTAGCACAGATACGCAGTATTTT
TRBV4-3,TRBJ2-4,NA,TRBD2,CASSQGGGLAGERKYF,TGCGCCAGCAGCCAAGGAGGGGGACTAGCGGGAGAAAGAAAGTACTTC
TRBV4-1,TRBJ2-2,NA,NA,CASSQDRGRGTGELFF,TGCGCCAGCAGCCAAGATAGGGGAAGGGGTACCGGGGAGCTGTTTTTT
TRBV14,TRBJ2-1,NA,TRBD2,CASSPLTSASYNEQFF,TGTGCCAGCAGTCCCCTGACTAGCGCGAGTTACAATGAGCAGTTCTTC
TRBV5-1,TRBJ1-4,NA,TRBD1,CASSSRPGQLNEKLFF,TGCGCCAGCAGCAGCCGCCCGGGACAGCTTAATGAAAAACTGTTTTTT
TRBV28,TRBJ1-3,NA,NA,CASSFTYSGNTIYF,TGTGCCAGCAGTTTTACCTACTCTGGAAACACCATATATTTT